A selection of T cell receptor beta chains follows, all from one sample in a study of early T cells in non-severe SARS-CoV-2 infection. TCRdb ran MiXCR on the 5' RACE reads and lists one entry per CDR3 protein. The data show roughly 49,000 distinct CDR3 sequences, around 4% seen once. The sequenced material came from whole blood. The receptors here all came from an adult who was a healthcare worker with PCR-confirmed SARS-CoV-2 infection or an uninfected control (not recorded which). CDR3s include the opening cysteine and the closing phenylalanine or tryptophan. The D gene is left open where the match is weak. Clone size is given for some rows only: seen once, a few or many times, or a class if the clone is expanded.

>TRBV27|-|TRBJ1-1|many
CASSLWAASTEAFF
TGTGCCAGCAGTTTATGGGCGGCGAGCACTGAAGCTTTCTTT
>TRBV6-5|-|TRBJ2-2|many
CASRDTDTGELFF
TGTGCCAGCCGGGACACGGACACCGGGGAGCTGTTTTTT
>TRBV25-1|-|TRBJ1-2|-
CASSSDINYGYTF
TGTGCCAGCAGTTCCGACATCAACTATGGCTACACCTTC
>TRBV7-9|-|TRBJ2-1|few
CASTRSGPYNEQFF
TGTGCCAGCACGAGGTCAGGCCCCTACAATGAGCAGTTCTTC
>TRBV20-1|-|TRBJ1-1|many
CSARDLSNTEAFF
TGCAGTGCTAGAGATTTGTCGAACACTGAAGCTTTCTTT
>TRBV19|-|TRBJ2-3|many
CASTVTGRSDTQYF
TGTGCCAGTACTGTCACAGGGAGGTCAGATACGCAGTATTTT
>TRBV6-5|-|TRBJ2-1|many
CASSFLAPAYNEQFF
TGTGCCAGCAGTTTCCTAGCGCCGGCCTACAATGAGCAGTTCTTC
>TRBV5-6|-|TRBJ2-3|-
CASSLSRRRSTDTQYF
TGTGCCAGCAGCTTGAGCAGAAGGAGGAGCACAGATACGCAGTATTTT
>TRBV11-2|-|TRBJ1-1|medium-sized
CASSPLQGNEAFF
TGTGCCAGCAGCCCCTTACAGGGCAATGAAGCTTTCTTT
>TRBV10-3|-|TRBJ2-3|many
CAISESHTTSTDTQYF
TGTGCCATCAGTGAGTCCCATACCACTAGCACAGATACGCAGTATTTT
>TRBV6-5|-|TRBJ1-1|many
CASSLDRRTEAFF
TGTGCCAGCAGCCTAGACAGACGGACTGAAGCTTTCTTT
>TRBV18|-|TRBJ2-7|many
CASSTTTTGEGTYF
TGTGCCAGCTCAACAACCACCACAGGGGAGGGGACATACTTC
>TRBV6-4|TRBD2|TRBJ2-1|-
CASSDTQRGADEQFF
TGTGCCAGCAGTGACACCCAGCGGGGGGCCGATGAGCAGTTCTTC
>TRBV6-2/TRBV6-3|TRBD2|TRBJ2-5|many
CASRRTSGPQETQYF
TGTGCCAGCAGAAGGACTAGCGGCCCCCAAGAGACCCAGTACTTC
>TRBV18|TRBD2|TRBJ2-3|many
CASSPGLDSTDTQYF
TGTGCCAGCTCACCAGGACTAGATAGCACAGATACGCAGTATTTT
>TRBV27|TRBD1|TRBJ1-4|many
CASSGRTGPSREKLFF
TGTGCCAGCAGTGGAAGGACAGGCCCCTCTAGGGAAAAACTGTTTTTT
>TRBV7-2|-|TRBJ2-3|many
CASSFKGGAEGTQYF
TGTGCCAGCAGCTTTAAGGGCGGGGCCGAGGGTACGCAGTATTTT
>TRBV6-6|-|TRBJ1-1|-
CASSYSTGLRTEAFF
TGTGCCAGCAGTTACTCGACGGGCCTGAGGACTGAAGCTTTCTTT
>TRBV20-1|-|TRBJ2-7|many
CSARVQGNYEQYF
TGCAGTGCTAGAGTCCAGGGAAACTACGAGCAGTACTTC
>TRBV24-1|-|TRBJ1-2|many
CATSDTGSSQFYGYTF
TGTGCCACCAGTGATACGGGGTCCTCACAATTCTATGGCTACACCTTC
>TRBV9|-|TRBJ2-3|-
CASSVGSGRDTQYF
TGTGCCAGCAGCGTAGGCTCGGGCCGGGATACGCAGTATTTT
>TRBV20-1|TRBD2|TRBJ2-1|many
CSAFATSAYNEQFF
TGCAGTGCTTTCGCGACTAGCGCCTACAATGAGCAGTTCTTC
>TRBV12-5|-|TRBJ1-1|many
CASGPPDRVTEAFF
TGTGCTAGTGGTCCTCCGGACAGAGTCACTGAAGCTTTCTTT
>TRBV5-1|TRBD1|TRBJ2-1|many
CASTKGQSSYNEQFF
TGCGCCAGCACCAAGGGACAGAGCTCCTACAATGAGCAGTTCTTC
>TRBV2|-|TRBJ2-7|many
CASSVDTYEQYF
TGTGCCAGCAGTGTAGATACCTACGAGCAGTACTTC
>TRBV12-3/TRBV12-4|TRBD1|TRBJ1-1|many
CASSLRRGQGFTEAFF
TGTGCCAGCAGTTTAAGAAGGGGACAGGGGTTCACTGAAGCTTTCTTT
>TRBV19|TRBD2|TRBJ2-2|few
CASGSGGGTGELFF
TGTGCCAGTGGATCGGGAGGTGGGACCGGGGAGCTGTTTTTT
>TRBV5-1|TRBD2|TRBJ2-7|many
CASSLGTSGFYEQYF
TGCGCCAGCAGCTTAGGGACTAGCGGGTTTTACGAGCAGTACTTC
>TRBV2|-|TRBJ2-7|-
CASTYDSYGQYF
TGTGCCAGCACCTATGATTCCTACGGGCAGTACTTC
>TRBV6-5|-|TRBJ2-7|few
CASRPIKGPLRAEYF
TGTGCCAGCAGACCGATCAAGGGCCCACTACGAGCGGAGTACTTC
>TRBV12-2|-|TRBJ2-5|few
CASRPQAGTSGKIQYF
TGTGCAAGTCGCCCTCAGGCCGGGACTAGCGGCAAGATCCAGTACTTC
>TRBV19|TRBD2|TRBJ2-3|many
CASGAGLAGDLASTDTQYF
TGTGCCAGTGGCGCAGGGCTAGCGGGGGATCTAGCCTCCACAGATACGCAGTATTTT
>TRBV5-1|TRBD1|TRBJ1-1|-
CASSLESRGAEAFF
TGCGCCAGCAGCTTGGAGAGCAGGGGGGCTGAAGCTTTCTTT
>TRBV9|-|TRBJ2-2|many
CASSLKNTGELFF
TGTGCCAGCAGCCTAAAGAACACCGGGGAGCTGTTTTTT
>TRBV6-5|TRBD2|TRBJ2-3|-
CASSYWTSGGSDTQYF
TGTGCCAGCAGTTACTGGACTAGCGGGGGGTCAGATACGCAGTATTTT
>TRBV5-4|TRBD2|TRBJ2-7|many
CASSLGLAGGEQYF
TGTGCCAGCAGCCTAGGACTAGCGGGAGGTGAGCAGTACTTC
>TRBV18|TRBD1|TRBJ2-2|many
CASSSGQANTGELFF
TGTGCCAGCTCATCCGGACAGGCGAACACCGGGGAGCTGTTTTTT
>TRBV19|-|TRBJ1-2|many
CASSIALGRYTF
TGTGCCAGTAGTATAGCCCTGGGACGCTACACCTTC
>TRBV29-1|TRBD1|TRBJ2-7|few
CSVGDRDEQYF
TGCAGCGTTGGGGACAGGGACGAGCAGTACTTC
>TRBV29-1|-|TRBJ2-1|-
CSVDIRGGSSYNEQFF
TGCAGCGTTGATATCAGGGGAGGTTCCTCCTACAATGAGCAGTTCTTC
>TRBV3-1|TRBD2|TRBJ2-1|many
CASSQDGAGALYNEQFF
TGTGCCAGCAGCCAAGATGGAGCGGGGGCCTTGTACAATGAGCAGTTCTTC
>TRBV27|-|TRBJ2-6|few
CASGVSGANVLTF
TGTGCCAGTGGGGTCTCTGGGGCCAACGTCCTGACTTTC